Shown below are 10 T cell receptor beta chains from a single sample sequenced in a study of identical twins. One entry per CDR3 protein results from TCRdb running MiXCR on the 5' RACE reads. In the table there are 450,000 or so distinct CDR3 sequences, 20% to 25% of which are singletons. The same sample was also studied in work on T cells expressing NK-cell markers.

The sequencing input was CD4+ T cells sorted from blood. The receptor source for this set is a woman aged 18-29 years in good health.

This clonotype was seen only a few times. The V call is TRBV7-9, the J call TRBJ2-6, with D maybe TRBD1 (6 bases). This CDR3 has 15 residues. V dropped 6 bases and J dropped 2 bases, with 11 bases sitting between them. The germline CDR1 and CDR2 sequences are SEHNR and FQNEAQ (reference sequence). The CDR3 sequence: CASRPTGTGANVLTF. CDR3 bases: TGTGCCAGCAGGCCTACAGGGACTGGGGCCAACGTCCTGACTTTC.

The rearrangement joins TRBV10-3 to TRBJ2-3, with D unresolved. The CDR3 spans 11 residues. Germline values: CDR1 ENHRY, CDR2 SYGVKD. V dropped 7 bases and J dropped 1 base, with 3 bases sitting between them. The CDR3 bases are TGTGCCATCAAGGGCACAGATACGCAGTATTTT. Its translation: CAIKGTDTQYF.

This clonotype has a handful of counts. The chain links TRBV7-2 to TRBJ1-1; D call uncertain. With 1 base removed from V and 3 bases from J, the gap between germline ends came to 9 bases. CDR3 length: 14 amino acids. The germline CDR1 and CDR2 sequences are SGHTA and FQGNSA. The CDR3 reads CASSLVDGDTEAFF. CDR3 nucleotides: TGTGCCAGCAGCTTAGTTGACGGAGACACTGAAGCTTTCTTT.

This chain links TRBV11-3 with TRBJ2-7, with D maybe TRBD1 (6 bases). The V gene's germline CDR1 is SGHNT and CDR2 YENEEA. V lost 5 bases to trimming and J lost 5 bases, with 19 bases between them. The CDR3 has 15 residues. The CDR3 sequence: CASSLRAGEVNEQYF. The CDR3 nucleotides read TGTGCCAGCAGCCTGAGGGCAGGGGAAGTGAACGAGCAGTACTTC.

V is TRBV5-1 and J is TRBJ2-5; TRBD2 matches 8 bases. The germline CDR1 and CDR2 sequences are SGHRS and YFSETQ. This CDR3 contains 16 residues. Trimming took 2 bases from V and 1 from J; bases not matched to a gene: 7. The CDR3 region is CASSFGSGDFQETQYF. In nucleotides, the CDR3 is TGCGCCAGCAGCTTTGGTAGCGGGGATTTCCAAGAGACCCAGTACTTC.

This clonotype was counted a few times. The rearrangement uses TRBV20-1 and TRBJ1-6; D not resolved. The ends were cut back, 1 base at V and 0 bases at J, with 7 bases in the middle. Germline V CDR1 and CDR2: DFQATT, SNEGSKA (reference sequence). The CDR3 has 15 amino acids. The CDR3: CSARVAASYNSPLHF. In nucleotides, the CDR3 is TGCAGTGCTAGAGTCGCTGCCTCCTATAATTCACCCCTCCACTTT.

This clonotype has a handful of counts. V is TRBV5-6 and J is TRBJ1-2; D is perhaps TRBD1 (5 bases). The germline gives CDR1 SGHDT, CDR2 YYEEEE. CDR3 size: 14 residues. V was clipped by 0 bases and J by 6 bases, with 12 bases between them. CDR3 sequence (DNA): TGTGCCAGCAGCTTGGGCCCAGGGAGGAATGGCTACACCTTC. Protein sequence: CASSLGPGRNGYTF.

V usage is TRBV6-1 and J usage is TRBJ2-5; 11 nucleotides line up with TRBD2. The length of the CDR3 is 15 residues. Trimming cost V 2 bases and J 5 bases; bases outside gene matches: 4. Per the germline V gene, CDR1 is MNHNS and CDR2 is SASEGT. The CDR3 spells CASSELAGGWETQYF. The CDR3 DNA follows: TGTGCCAGCAGTGAACTAGCGGGAGGATGGGAGACCCAGTACTTC.

This clonotype has a handful of counts. The chain uses TRBV6-2 or TRBV6-3 and TRBJ2-2; 9 nucleotides agree with TRBD1. Germline V lookup: CDR1 MNHEY, CDR2 SVGEGT. Losses at the gene ends were 4 bases for V and 6 bases for J; bases not matched to a gene: 12. CDR3 length: 17 residues. The CDR3 sequence: CASSFSSGTGFPGELFF. The CDR3 bases are TGTGCCAGCAGTTTTTCGTCCGGGACAGGGTTCCCCGGGGAGCTGTTTTTT.

The chain joins TRBV12-3 or TRBV12-4 to TRBJ2-7; D is perhaps TRBD1 (6 bases). CDR3 length equals 15 residues. Trimming took off 6 bases at V and 1 base at J, with 16 bases between the two ends. The CDR3: CASRETGVGSYEQYF. The CDR3 nucleotides are TGTGCCAGCAGAGAGACAGGAGTAGGATCCTACGAGCAGTACTTC.